This T cell receptor beta chain derives from a study of chemoradiotherapy in HPV16-positive cancers. Overall study: Functional T-cell assays on a couple of HPV16-positive patients' cells defined candidate HPV-specific clones and common TCR motifs. The study's findings and limits: Candidate HPV-specific clones and E7-related TCR motifs grew in tumor during treatment.

Samples were taken several times over chemoradiotherapy. V gave up 3 bases and J gave up 5 bases; unmatched junction bases: 2. The CDR3 totals 13 residues. Germline CDR1 is MDHEN and CDR2 is SYDVKM. Worth noting for this clone: Antigen: not known.

Produced via immunoSEQ multiplex PCR; TCRdb's table is partial and in-frame only. The sample includes approximately 12,000 clones, around 85% of them seen just once. V and J are TRBV28 and TRBJ1-1; TRBD1 matches at 8 bases. This specimen was blood, taken from a patient who underwent chemoradiotherapy. This receptor was taken from a human donor with HPV-associated anogenital cancer. CDR3: CASSLTGVTEAFF. The CDR3 nucleotides read TGTGCCAGCAGTTTGACAGGGGTGACTGAAGCTTTCTTT.